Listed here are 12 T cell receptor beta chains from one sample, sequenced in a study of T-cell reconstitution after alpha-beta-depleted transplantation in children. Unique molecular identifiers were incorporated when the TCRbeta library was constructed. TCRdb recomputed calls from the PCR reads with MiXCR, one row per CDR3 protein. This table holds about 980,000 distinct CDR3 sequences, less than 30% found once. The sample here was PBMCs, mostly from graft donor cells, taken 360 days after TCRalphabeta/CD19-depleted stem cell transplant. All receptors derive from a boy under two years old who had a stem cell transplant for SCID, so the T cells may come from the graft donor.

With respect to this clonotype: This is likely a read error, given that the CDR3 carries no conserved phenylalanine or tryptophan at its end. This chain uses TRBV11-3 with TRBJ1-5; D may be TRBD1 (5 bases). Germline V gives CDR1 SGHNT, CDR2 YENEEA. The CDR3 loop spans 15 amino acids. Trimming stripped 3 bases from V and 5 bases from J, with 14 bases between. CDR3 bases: TGTGCCAGCAGCTTGTGGGGGGACGCTGATCAGCCCCAGCATTGT. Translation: CASSLWGDADQPQHC.

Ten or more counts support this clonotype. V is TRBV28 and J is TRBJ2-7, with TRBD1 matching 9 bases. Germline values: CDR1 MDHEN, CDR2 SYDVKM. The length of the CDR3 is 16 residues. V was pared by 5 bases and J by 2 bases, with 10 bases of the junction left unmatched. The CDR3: CASSTPDRGRPYEQYF. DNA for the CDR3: TGTGCCAGCAGTACACCCGACAGGGGGAGGCCCTACGAGCAGTACTTC.

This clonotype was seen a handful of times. The DNA for the CDR3 is TGCAGCGCCCGGGACAGGGCGTCGTTCGAGACCCAGTACTTC. Translated: CSARDRASFETQYF. The chain combines TRBV29-1 with TRBJ2-5; 9 nucleotides match TRBD1. Germline CDR1 and CDR2: SQVTM and ANQGSEA. Trimming took 7 bases from V and 5 from J; bases not matched to a gene: 11. The length of the CDR3 is 14 residues.

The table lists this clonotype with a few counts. The CDR3 protein is CASSPPNGLNEQFF. CDR3 DNA sequence: TGTGCCAGCTCACCACCTAATGGGTTGAATGAGCAGTTCTTC. This rearrangement joins TRBV18 to TRBJ2-1; D remains ambiguous. The CDR3 sequence is 14 residues long. V lost 0 bases and J 7 bases, leaving 10 bases between the germline ends. Germline V gene sequence: CDR1 KGHSH, CDR2 LQKENI.

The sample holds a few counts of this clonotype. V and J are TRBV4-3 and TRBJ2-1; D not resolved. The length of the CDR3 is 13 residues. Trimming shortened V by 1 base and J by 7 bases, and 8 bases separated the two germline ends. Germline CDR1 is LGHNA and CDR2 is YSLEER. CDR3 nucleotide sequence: TGCGCCAGCAGCCAAGTCGCGTCGAATGAGCAGTTCTTC. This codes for CASSQVASNEQFF.

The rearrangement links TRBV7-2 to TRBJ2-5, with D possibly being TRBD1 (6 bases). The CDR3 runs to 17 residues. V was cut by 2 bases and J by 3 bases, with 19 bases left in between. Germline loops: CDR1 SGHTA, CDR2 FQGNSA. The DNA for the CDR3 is TGTGCCAGCAGCTTAATCATCGGGGCAGGGGCGAAAGAGACCCAGTACTTC. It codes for CASSLIIGAGAKETQYF. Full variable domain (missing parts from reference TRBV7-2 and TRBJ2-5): GAGVSQSPSNKVTEKGKDVELRCDPISGHTALYWYRQSLGQGLEFLIYFQGNSAPDKSGLPSDRFSAERTGGSVSTLTIQRTQQEDSAVYLCASSLIIGAGAKETQYFGPGTRLLVL.

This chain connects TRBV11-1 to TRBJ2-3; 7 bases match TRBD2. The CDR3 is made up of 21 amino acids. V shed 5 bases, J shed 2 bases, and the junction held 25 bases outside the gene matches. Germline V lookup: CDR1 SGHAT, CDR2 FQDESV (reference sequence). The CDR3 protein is CASSPTISGSGSIRFTDTQYF. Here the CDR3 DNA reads TGTGCCAGCAGCCCCACAATATCGGGTAGCGGGTCGATTCGATTCACAGATACGCAGTATTTT.

The CDR3 loop is CASSLDPDRRAFF. Written as DNA, the CDR3 is TGCGCCAGCAGCTTGGATCCCGACAGGAGAGCTTTCTTT. V usage is TRBV5-1 and J usage is TRBJ1-1; a possible D gene is TRBD1 (6 bases). This CDR3 spans 13 amino acids. Per the germline V gene, CDR1 is SGHRS and CDR2 is YFSETQ. Trimming stripped 0 bases from V and 10 bases from J, with 13 bases between.

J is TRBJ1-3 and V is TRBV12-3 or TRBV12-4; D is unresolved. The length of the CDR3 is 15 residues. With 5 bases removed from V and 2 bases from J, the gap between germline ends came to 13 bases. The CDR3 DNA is TGTGCCAGCAGTCCCAGCTGGTTGACTGGAAACACCATATATTTT. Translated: CASSPSWLTGNTIYF.

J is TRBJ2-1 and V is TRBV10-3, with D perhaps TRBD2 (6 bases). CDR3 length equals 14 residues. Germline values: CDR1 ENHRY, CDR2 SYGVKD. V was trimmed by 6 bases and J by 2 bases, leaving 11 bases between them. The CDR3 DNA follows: TGTGCCATCAGCAGCGGAGGGGCCTACAATGAGCAGTTCTTC. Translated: CAISSGGAYNEQFF.

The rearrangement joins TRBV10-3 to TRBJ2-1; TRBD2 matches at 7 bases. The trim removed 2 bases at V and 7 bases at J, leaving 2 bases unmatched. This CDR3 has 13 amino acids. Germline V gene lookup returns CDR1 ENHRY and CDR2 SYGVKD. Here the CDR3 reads CAISEELANEQFF. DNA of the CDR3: TGTGCCATCAGTGAGGAACTAGCGAATGAGCAGTTCTTC.

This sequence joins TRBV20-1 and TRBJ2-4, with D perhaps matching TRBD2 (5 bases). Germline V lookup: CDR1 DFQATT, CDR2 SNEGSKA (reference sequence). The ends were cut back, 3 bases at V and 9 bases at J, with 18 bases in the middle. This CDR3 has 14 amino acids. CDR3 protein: CSARVSAFGGIQYF. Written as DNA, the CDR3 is TGCAGTGCTAGGGTTAGCGCGTTTGGAGGCATTCAGTACTTC.